The 11 T cell receptor beta chains below were found in one sample sequenced in a study of T cells in Graves' hyperthyroidism and ophthalmopathy. Researchers took RNA transcripts and amplified the TCR beta CDR3 regions from them. A first-round RT-PCR of the TCR CDR3 used the HTBI primer set. MiXCR, run by TCRdb on the multiplex PCR reads, gives a single entry per CDR3 protein. The sample lists some 510,000 distinct CDR3 sequences, more than 20% seen once, with less than 30% in the top ten. The sample comprised blood. The receptors originated from a man between 18 and 35 years old with Graves' hyperthyroidism.

In its sample, this clonotype was seen many times. The CDR3 region has the DNA TGTGCCAGCAGTGATGCCCTCAGCTCTGGAAACACCATATATTTT. It specifies CASSDALSSGNTIYF. The chain is built from TRBV6-1 and TRBJ1-3, with D uncertain. The CDR3 has 15 residues. V dropped 3 bases and J dropped 0 bases, with 9 bases sitting between them. The germline V gene encodes CDR1 MNHNS and CDR2 SASEGT.

There are many counts of this clonotype. The chain is built from TRBV2 and TRBJ2-2; D not resolved. Trimming cost V 1 base and J 5 bases, with 11 bases left between them. The CDR3 consists of 15 residues. CDR1 is SNHLY and CDR2 is FYNNEI in the germline V gene. Here the CDR3 DNA reads TGTGCCAGCAGTGAAGGGTCGGTTCCGACCGGGGAGCTGTTTTTT. Translated, it gives CASSEGSVPTGELFF. Based on the CDR3 plus reference TRBV2 and TRBJ2-2, the full variable domain is EPEVTQTPSHQVTQMGQEVILRCVPISNHLYFYWYRQILGQKVEFLVSFYNNEISEKSEIFDDQFSVERPDGSNFTLKIRSTKLEDSAMYFCASSEGSVPTGELFFGEGSRLTVL.

This sequence joins TRBV5-1 and TRBJ2-5; 7 nucleotides align to TRBD1. CDR3 length equals 15 residues. Unmatched junction bases numbered 16, after V lost 0 bases and J lost 14 bases. Germline V gives CDR1 SGHRS, CDR2 YFSETQ. The CDR3 loop is CASSLGQGISREGYF. Here the CDR3 DNA reads TGCGCCAGCAGCTTGGGACAGGGCATTTCAAGAGAGGGTTACTTC.

V usage is TRBV11-1 and J usage is TRBJ2-7, with 7 bases aligning to TRBD1. The CDR3 covers 15 residues. The trim removed 4 bases at V and 6 bases at J, leaving 12 bases unmatched. The germline CDR1 and CDR2 sequences are SGHAT and FQDESV (reference sequence). CDR3: CASSSTRQGRGEQYF. The CDR3 DNA reads TGTGCCAGCAGCTCCACAAGACAGGGACGGGGCGAGCAGTACTTC.

The chain combines TRBV27 with TRBJ1-5; the match to TRBD1 covers 8 bases. This CDR3 has 17 amino acids. V trimming: 5 bases; J trimming: 0 bases; junction bases outside the gene matches: 9. The germline V gene encodes CDR1 MNHEY and CDR2 SMNVEV (reference sequence). The CDR3 DNA follows: TGTGCCAGCAGTCCCGGGACAGGTTTTAATAGCAATCAGCCCCAGCATTTT. This encodes CASSPGTGFNSNQPQHF.

The CDR3 region is CASSLDKYTEAFF. The DNA for the CDR3 is TGTGCCAGCAGTTTGGACAAATACACTGAAGCTTTCTTT. The V gene is TRBV12-3 or TRBV12-4, the J gene TRBJ1-1; TRBD1 is a possible D gene (5 bases). V lost 3 bases and J 3 bases, leaving 8 bases between the germline ends. The CDR3 sequence is 13 residues long.

This clonotype was counted ten times or more. The chain uses TRBV28 and TRBJ2-7; D unresolved. The ends were cut back, 4 bases at V and 0 bases at J, with 7 bases in the middle. In germline, CDR1 is MDHEN, CDR2 SYDVKM. The CDR3 sequence is 13 residues long. CDR3: CASSYLFSYEQYF. Here the CDR3 DNA reads TGTGCCAGCAGTTACCTCTTCTCCTACGAGCAGTACTTC.

The J gene is TRBJ2-7, the V gene TRBV11-2; TRBD1 matches at 7 bases. Per germline, CDR1 SGHAT and CDR2 FQNNGV. After removal of 5 bases from V and 3 bases from J, the junction contained 10 bases not matched to a gene. This CDR3 has 15 amino acids. CDR3 amino acids: CASSPPQTGIYEQYF. For the CDR3, the DNA is TGTGCCAGCAGCCCCCCCCAGACAGGGATCTACGAGCAGTACTTC.

At least ten counts were recorded for this clonotype. The V gene is TRBV6-1, the J gene TRBJ1-3; TRBD1 matches at 9 bases. V lost 8 bases and J lost 0; bases outside the gene matches: 2. The germline gives CDR1 MNHNS, CDR2 SASEGT. The length of the CDR3 is 14 residues. The CDR3 DNA is TGTGCCAGCCGGACAGGGGACTCTGGAAACACCATATATTTT. Its protein is CASRTGDSGNTIYF.

The V gene is TRBV28, the J gene TRBJ1-6, with 7 bases aligning to TRBD1. Germline V gene lookup returns CDR1 MDHEN and CDR2 SYDVKM. V gave up 6 bases and J gave up 0 bases; unmatched junction bases: 8. This CDR3 comprises 17 residues. The CDR3 protein is CASSVAGQSSYNSPLHF. For the CDR3, the DNA is TGTGCCAGCAGCGTGGCGGGACAGAGCTCCTATAATTCACCCCTCCACTTT.

This clonotype was seen only a few times. The rearrangement links TRBV12-3 or TRBV12-4 to TRBJ2-5, with D perhaps being TRBD1 or TRBD2 (5 bases each). This CDR3 has 13 amino acids. The V end was cut by 3 bases, the J end by 6 bases, with 11 bases between. CDR3 sequence: CASSFGGLKTQYF. In DNA form, the CDR3 reads TGTGCCAGCAGTTTTGGGGGATTGAAGACCCAGTACTTC.